This passage covers 18 T cell receptor beta chains from one sample sequenced in a study of cytotoxic CD8 clonotypes in ibrutinib-treated CLL. Some clones are missing from TCRdb's copy, which holds only in-frame ones; the method was immunoSEQ multiplex PCR. The repertoire has roughly 250,000 clones, 70% of them found once; the top ten carry approximately 15%. Specimen: PBMCs, collected after 24 months of ibrutinib treatment. All receptors derive from a human donor with chronic lymphocytic leukemia.

This chain links TRBV5-4 with TRBJ2-5, with D possibly being TRBD1 or TRBD2 (6 bases each). Germline loops: CDR1 SGHNT, CDR2 YYREEE (reference sequence). The CDR3 is 14 amino acids. V was clipped by 7 bases and J by 4 bases, with 17 bases between them. The chain's CDR3 is CASGLEGGTETQYF. CDR3 nucleotide sequence: TGTGCCAGCGGACTCGAAGGGGGGACAGAGACCCAGTACTTC.

The J gene is TRBJ1-1, the V gene TRBV29-1, with a weak D call TRBD1 (6 bases). CDR3 length: 15 residues. Trimming removed 5 bases at V and 6 bases at J, with 22 bases between. Germline values: CDR1 SQVTM, CDR2 ANQGSEA. DNA for the CDR3: TGCAGCGTTCAGGGGCGCGGGGGGCTCAGAGCTGAAGCTTTCTTT. Amino acids: CSVQGRGGLRAEAFF. Looking up the rest from reference TRBV29-1 and TRBJ1-1 gives the full variable domain: SAVISQKPSRDICQRGTSLTIQCQVDSQVTMMFWYRQQPGQSLTLIATANQGSEATYESGFVIDKFPISRPNLTFSTLTVSNMSPEDSSIYLCSVQGRGGLRAEAFFGQGTRLTVV.

As DNA, the CDR3 is TGTGCCAGCAGCCCCCGACTAGCCGACACCGGGGAGCTGTTTTTT. Its protein is CASSPRLADTGELFF. V is TRBV11-2 and J is TRBJ2-2; 7 positions match TRBD2. V shed 5 bases and J 3 bases; nucleotides not matched to a gene: 6. This CDR3 spans 15 amino acids. The germline V gene encodes CDR1 SGHAT and CDR2 FQNNGV.

V gene TRBV5-4 combines with J gene TRBJ2-5, with D perhaps TRBD1 (5 bases). This CDR3 has 13 residues. The V end was cut by 4 bases, the J end by 2 bases, with 9 bases between. Germline CDR1 SGHNT, CDR2 YYREEE (reference sequence). The CDR3 protein is CASSPDRQETQYF. The CDR3 region has the DNA TGTGCCAGCAGCCCAGACAGACAAGAGACCCAGTACTTC.

This chain uses TRBV7-2 with TRBJ2-1; TRBD2 is a possible D gene (6 bases). V was cut by 1 base and J by 5 bases, with 12 bases left in between. Germline CDR1 and CDR2: SGHTA and FQGNSA. The CDR3 runs to 15 residues. The CDR3 nucleotides are TGTGCCAGCAGCTTAGTGAGCGGGCAAGACAATGAGCAGTTCTTC. This codes for CASSLVSGQDNEQFF.

Here the CDR3 reads CASSSKMRGAGGLDTQYF. The CDR3 DNA reads as TGTGCCAGCAGCTCAAAAATGCGAGGGGCGGGAGGTTTAGATACGCAGTATTTT. This rearrangement joins TRBV9 to TRBJ2-3; 8 nucleotides match TRBD2. This CDR3 contains 18 residues. Unmatched junction bases numbered 18, after V lost 4 bases and J lost 5 bases. Germline assignment: CDR1 SGDLS and CDR2 YYNGEE. Variable domain in full (rest from reference TRBV9 and TRBJ2-3): DSGVTQTPKHLITATGQRVTLRCSPRSGDLSVYWYQQSLDQGLQFLIQYYNGEERAKGNILERFSAQQFPDLHSELNLSSLELGDSALYFCASSSKMRGAGGLDTQYFGPGTRLTVL.

V is TRBV6-5 and J is TRBJ2-2; 8 nucleotides align to TRBD2. The trim removed 7 bases at V and 6 bases at J, leaving 10 bases unmatched. This CDR3 region has 15 residues. The germline V gene encodes CDR1 MNHEY and CDR2 SVGAGI. The CDR3 DNA is TGTGCCAGCACCTCACGGGCGGGAGGTGCCGGGGAGCTGTTTTTT. Protein sequence: CASTSRAGGAGELFF.

The V call is TRBV9, the J call TRBJ2-1, with D hard to call. Germline V gene data show CDR1 as SGDLS and CDR2 as YYNGEE. This CDR3 spans 14 amino acids. Trimming took 0 bases from V and 4 from J, leaving 8 bases between them. Written as DNA, the CDR3 is TGTGCCAGCAGCGTAGATACTGGATACAATGAGCAGTTCTTC. This sequence encodes CASSVDTGYNEQFF.

This chain connects TRBV28 to TRBJ2-1, with 9 nucleotides matching TRBD2. The V and J ends lost 4 bases and 7 bases, in that order; junction bases with no gene match: 8. The CDR3 runs to 15 residues. Germline CDR1 MDHEN, CDR2 SYDVKM. CDR3 sequence: CASSSPAGGPNEQFF. Written as DNA, the CDR3 is TGTGCCAGCAGTTCTCCTGCGGGAGGGCCGAATGAGCAGTTCTTC.

This clone was detected a few times. The identical CDR3 is also encoded by other nucleotide sequences in the sample. The CDR3 sequence is CASSQDAGGPYEQYF. The CDR3 nucleotides are TGCGCCAGCAGCCAGGATGCGGGAGGGCCCTACGAGCAGTACTTC. J is TRBJ2-7 and V is TRBV4-1; 9 positions agree with TRBD2. Germline trimming cut 3 bases from V and 2 bases from J; bases unmatched to any gene: 5. There are 15 residues in the CDR3. From germline, CDR1 is MGHRA and CDR2 YSYEKL.

The rearrangement joins TRBV29-1 to TRBJ2-7, with 9 bases lining up with TRBD1. This CDR3 is 15 amino acids long. CDR1 is SQVTM, CDR2 ANQGSEA, per germline. V lost 0 bases to trimming and J lost 6 bases; unmatched junction nucleotides: 9. In DNA, the CDR3 is TGCAGCGTTGAAGAAGGGACAGGGTTGTCCAGCGAGCAGTACTTC. Protein: CSVEEGTGLSSEQYF.

This clone has only a few counts. This chain connects TRBV30 to TRBJ2-1; the match to TRBD1 covers 7 bases. Germline V gene lookup returns CDR1 GTSNPN and CDR2 SVGIG (reference sequence). CDR3 size: 15 residues. J was trimmed by 0 bases and V by 3 bases; bases with no gene match: 5. The CDR3 DNA reads TGTGCCTGGAGGAGGGGACAGAGCTCCTACAATGAGCAGTTCTTC. Translation gives CAWRRGQSSYNEQFF.

The V gene is TRBV18, the J gene TRBJ1-2, with D maybe TRBD1 (6 bases). There are 16 residues in the CDR3. Germline V gene lookup returns CDR1 KGHSH and CDR2 LQKENI. Deletions cut 1 base from V and 6 bases from J, with 18 bases between. The CDR3 DNA follows: TGTGCCAGCTCACCACGAGTCAGGGACAAGGGTGATGGCTACACCTTC. It is translated as CASSPRVRDKGDGYTF.

The V call is TRBV10-3, the J call TRBJ2-5, with D maybe TRBD2 (6 bases). Trimming cost V 5 bases and J 5 bases, with 12 bases left between them. This CDR3 has 13 residues. Per germline, CDR1 ENHRY and CDR2 SYGVKD. The CDR3 protein is CAISRLERETQYF. In nucleotides, the CDR3 is TGTGCCATCAGTAGACTAGAGCGGGAGACCCAGTACTTC.

The gene calls are TRBV30 and TRBJ2-5; possibly TRBD2 for D (7 bases). Germline-derived CDR1 and CDR2 are GTSNPN and SVGIG (reference sequence). V lost 0 bases and J lost 4, with 12 bases in between. This CDR3 has 14 amino acids. As DNA, the CDR3 is TGTGCCTGGAGTGTAGGGGGGGGTGGAGAGACCCAGTACTTC. This encodes CAWSVGGGGETQYF.

The chain links TRBV29-1 to TRBJ2-2; D is ambiguous. The CDR3 consists of 12 residues. Germline V gene lookup returns CDR1 SQVTM and CDR2 ANQGSEA. Trimming stripped 2 bases from V and 5 bases from J, with 6 bases between. The CDR3: CSVELRTGELFF. The CDR3, as DNA: TGCAGCGTTGAACTCCGGACCGGGGAGCTGTTTTTT.

The chain has TRBV2 and TRBJ2-5; D is unresolved. This CDR3 has 14 residues. The V and J ends lost 2 bases and 4 bases respectively, with 11 bases between them. CDR1 and CDR2 from the germline V gene are SNHLY and FYNNEI. The DNA of the CDR3 is TGTGCCAGCAGTGAATTAGGGTTCCGAGAGACCCAGTACTTC. This gives the protein CASSELGFRETQYF.

This chain connects TRBV11-2 to TRBJ2-3, with D possibly TRBD2 on 6 matching bases. The CDR3 is made up of 13 amino acids. V lost 7 bases, J lost 1 base, and 9 bases lay in between. Germline CDR1 and CDR2: SGHAT and FQNNGV. The CDR3 loop reads CASKVAGTDTQYF. CDR3 coding DNA: TGTGCCAGCAAAGTAGCGGGCACAGATACGCAGTATTTT.